Below, one TCR beta chain is given with its context. Its target is not known. The data stem from a study of shared clonotypes between healthy human individuals. The sorted-subset replicate PCRs were given around 200 ng DNA, which is approximately 30,000 T cell genomes. Profiling relied on immunoSEQ multiplex PCR, and the TCRdb table lists in-frame clones only, not all of them. The data show about a million clones, about 77% seen once. Study-level results: Compared with clonotypes that all four donors shared, non-shared clonotypes had lower generation probabilities.

The study drew all its donors from Caucasian adults living in Nashville, Tennessee. Germline V CDR1 and CDR2: SGHAT, FQNNGV. Trimming at V came to 5 bases and at J to 5 bases, leaving 8 bases not matched to a gene. This CDR3 is 15 amino acids long. The rearrangement links TRBV11-2 to TRBJ2-5, with 10 bases aligning to TRBD1. Sequenced: memory CD4+ T cells sorted from blood. The subset here: CD45RA-negative fraction. The TCR originated in a man younger than 30 in good health. The CDR3 DNA reads TGTGCCAGCAGCCTAGGGACAGGGGTCTTGGAGACCCAGTACTTC. It specifies CASSLGTGVLETQYF.